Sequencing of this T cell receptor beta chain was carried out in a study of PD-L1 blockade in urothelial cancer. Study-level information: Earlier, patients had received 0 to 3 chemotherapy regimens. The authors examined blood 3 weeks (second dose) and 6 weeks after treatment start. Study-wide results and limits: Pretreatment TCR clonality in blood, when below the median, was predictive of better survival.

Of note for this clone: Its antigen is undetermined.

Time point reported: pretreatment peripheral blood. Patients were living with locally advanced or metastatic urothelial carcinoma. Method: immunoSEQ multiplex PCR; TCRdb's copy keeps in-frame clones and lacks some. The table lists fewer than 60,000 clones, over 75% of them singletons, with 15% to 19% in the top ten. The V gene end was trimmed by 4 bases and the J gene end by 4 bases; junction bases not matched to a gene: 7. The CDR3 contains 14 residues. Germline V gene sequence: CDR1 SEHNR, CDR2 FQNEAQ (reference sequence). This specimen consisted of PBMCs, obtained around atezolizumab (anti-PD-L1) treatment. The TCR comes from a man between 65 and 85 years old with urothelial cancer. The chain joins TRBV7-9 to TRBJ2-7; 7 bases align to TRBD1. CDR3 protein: CASSSTGTVYEQYF. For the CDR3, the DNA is TGTGCCAGCAGCTCCACCGGGACAGTGTACGAGCAGTACTTC.